This passage covers 24 T cell receptor beta chains from one sample sequenced in a study of OX40 agonist ivuxolimab in advanced cancers. Only in-frame clones appear in the TCRdb table, and some are missing; sequencing was by immunoSEQ multiplex PCR. The sample consists of more than 20,000 clones, roughly 77% of them appearing once. Sequenced material: CD4+ or CD8+ T cells sorted from blood, taken in a trial of the OX40 agonist ivuxolimab. Receptor source: an adult with an advanced solid tumor such as melanoma, head and neck, liver or kidney cancer.

This clone has just one count. The chain has TRBV7-8 and TRBJ2-7, with 7 bases identical to TRBD1. The CDR3 has 13 residues. Trimming took 2 bases from V and 7 from J; bases not matched to a gene: 5. Looked up from germline, CDR1 is SGHVS and CDR2 is FQNEAQ. Here the CDR3 reads CASSLSEDREQYF. The CDR3 coding sequence is TGTGCCAGCAGCTTATCCGAGGACAGGGAGCAGTACTTC.

CDR3 protein: CASSEIGNGRAQLTYEQYF. DNA of the CDR3: TGTGCCAGCAGTGAAATCGGGAATGGAAGGGCCCAACTTACCTACGAGCAGTACTTC. The chain has TRBV6-1 and TRBJ2-5; D may be TRBD2 (5 bases). Gene TRBJ2-7 matches the end of the DNA better, so the J call may be wrong. Germline V CDR1 and CDR2: MNHNS, SASEGT. CDR3 size: 19 residues.

This rearrangement joins TRBV9 to TRBJ2-3, with TRBD2 matching 11 bases. The germline V gene has CDR1 SGDLS and CDR2 YYNGEE. There are 16 residues in the CDR3. V lost 1 base and J lost 5; bases outside the gene matches: 6. The CDR3 DNA reads TGTGCCAGCAGCGTACTAGCGGGGGGACTGGGAGATACGCAGTATTTT. This gives the protein CASSVLAGGLGDTQYF.

CDR3 DNA sequence: TGTGCCAGTAGATTAGCGGGGGCGAACTCCTACGAGCAGTACTTC. Its protein product is CASRLAGANSYEQYF. This chain links TRBV19 with TRBJ2-7, with TRBD2 matching 9 bases. Trimming removed 6 bases from V and 0 bases from J; junction bases left unmatched: 6. Germline V CDR1 and CDR2: LNHDA, SQIVND (reference sequence). CDR3 size: 15 residues.

The rearrangement uses TRBV5-4 and TRBJ2-7; D possibly matches TRBD1 or TRBD2 (6 bases each). CDR3 size: 14 residues. The V end lost 3 bases, the J end lost 6 bases, and 16 bases lay between the germline ends. From germline, CDR1 is SGHNT and CDR2 YYREEE (reference sequence). This chain's CDR3 is CASSSRGGPTEQYF. The CDR3 region has the DNA TGTGCCAGCAGCTCCCGAGGGGGGCCTACCGAGCAGTACTTC.

This chain links TRBV7-2 with TRBJ1-2; maybe TRBD1 (6 bases). V shed 1 base and J shed 6 bases, with 24 bases lying between them. The CDR3 runs to 18 residues. The germline CDR1 and CDR2 sequences are SGHTA and FQGNSA. This chain's CDR3 is CASSLGFAGAYSSHGYTF. The CDR3 DNA reads TGTGCCAGCAGCTTAGGTTTCGCGGGGGCCTACTCTTCGCATGGCTACACCTTC.

The chain uses TRBV19 and TRBJ1-2; D is undetermined. This CDR3 has 17 amino acids. Germline CDR1 reads LNHDA; CDR2 reads SQIVND (reference sequence). The V end lost 4 bases, the J end lost 4 bases, and 22 bases lay between the germline ends. The CDR3 loop is CASSTSTMSGFSYGYTF. DNA of the CDR3: TGTGCCAGTAGTACCTCTACCATGAGCGGTTTTTCCTATGGCTACACCTTC. Filled out from reference TRBV19 and TRBJ1-2, the complete variable domain reads DGGITQSPKYLFRKEGQNVTLSCEQNLNHDAMYWYRQDPGQGLRLIYYSQIVNDFQKGDIAEGYSVSREKKESFPLTVTSAQKNPTAFYLCASSTSTMSGFSYGYTFGSGTRLTVV.

In its sample, this clone was seen a few times. The J gene is TRBJ1-4, the V gene TRBV7-8; D may be TRBD1 (5 bases). Per germline, CDR1 SGHVS and CDR2 FQNEAQ. The CDR3 sequence is 14 residues long. V lost 1 base, J lost 7 bases, and 10 bases lay in between. In nucleotides, the CDR3 is TGTGCCAGCAGCTTAGGGCAGGGAGGTGAAAAACTGTTTTTT. Translation: CASSLGQGGEKLFF. Full variable domain (outside the CDR3, taken from reference TRBV7-8 and TRBJ1-4): GAGVSQSPRYKVAKRGQDVALRCDPISGHVSLFWYQQALGQGPEFLTYFQNEAQLDKSGLPSDRFFAERPEGSVSTLKIQRTQQEDSAVYLCASSLGQGGEKLFFGSGTQLSVL.

This clone ranks as medium-sized. This chain connects TRBV10-3 to TRBJ1-1, with D tentatively TRBD1 (6 bases). The CDR3 spans 14 residues. Deletions cut 4 bases from V and 7 bases from J, with 16 bases between. Germline values: CDR1 ENHRY, CDR2 SYGVKD. The CDR3 loop is CAISVGVGQIEAFF. For the CDR3, the DNA is TGTGCCATCAGTGTCGGGGTCGGACAGATTGAAGCTTTCTTT.

V is TRBV9 and J is TRBJ2-5; no firm D call. From germline, CDR1 is SGDLS and CDR2 YYNGEE. V shed 4 bases and J shed 5 bases, with 12 bases lying between them. The CDR3 is 13 amino acids. This CDR3 reads CASSTSRSETQYF. The CDR3 nucleotides are TGTGCCAGCAGCACTTCTAGGTCGGAGACCCAGTACTTC.

A single count supports this clone. This sequence joins TRBV4-2 and TRBJ2-3; 8 nucleotides line up with TRBD2. This CDR3 is 18 amino acids long. Germline CDR1 is LGHNA and CDR2 is YNFKEQ. The V gene end was trimmed by 4 bases and the J gene end by 3 bases; junction bases not matched to a gene: 15. CDR3 in DNA: TGTGCCAGCAGCCTTGGGGGTCTTAGCGGGGACGGGACAGATACGCAGTATTTT. Protein product: CASSLGGLSGDGTDTQYF.

The V and J genes are TRBV19 and TRBJ1-1; no definite D call. The V end was cut by 5 bases, the J end by 6 bases, with 25 bases between. The CDR3 is made up of 17 amino acids. Germline assignment: CDR1 LNHDA and CDR2 SQIVND (reference sequence). This CDR3 reads CASSGTVKKPTAPEAFF. CDR3 in DNA: TGTGCCAGTAGTGGTACAGTCAAAAAACCCACTGCACCTGAAGCTTTCTTT.

The CDR3 here is CASSWGGTYNEQFF. The CDR3 nucleotides read TGTGCCAGCAGCTGGGGAGGGACTTACAATGAGCAGTTCTTC. The rearrangement links TRBV5-6 to TRBJ2-1, with TRBD2 matching over 7 bases. The CDR3 covers 14 residues. Germline CDR1 is SGHDT and CDR2 is YYEEEE. The V and J ends lost 3 bases and 4 bases, in that order; junction bases with no gene match: 4. Full variable domain (missing parts from reference TRBV5-6 and TRBJ2-1): DAGVTQSPTHLIKTRGQQVTLRCSPKSGHDTVSWYQQALGQGPQFIFQYYEEEERQRGNFPDRFSGHQFPNYSSELNVNALLLGDSALYLCASSWGGTYNEQFFGPGTRLTVL.

This clone was seen more than once but under ten times. The CDR3 sequence: CASRTPLGTGGGANVLTF. The CDR3 nucleotides read TGTGCCAGCAGAACACCTCTCGGGACAGGTGGTGGGGCCAACGTCCTGACTTTC. The chain employs TRBV28 and TRBJ2-6, with 8 bases that match TRBD1. In germline, CDR1 is MDHEN, CDR2 SYDVKM. The trim removed 6 bases at V and 3 bases at J, leaving 13 bases unmatched. This CDR3 is 18 amino acids long.

This chain's CDR3 is CASSLWLAGVETQYF. CDR3 nucleotide sequence: TGTGCCAGCAGCTTGTGGCTAGCGGGGGTCGAGACCCAGTACTTC. The chain has TRBV5-4 and TRBJ2-5, with 10 positions matching TRBD2. The CDR3 is made up of 15 amino acids. Trimming took 1 base from V and 5 from J; bases not matched to a gene: 5. CDR1 is SGHNT and CDR2 is YYREEE in the germline V gene (reference sequence).

The sample holds a few counts of this clone. This sequence joins TRBV7-9 and TRBJ2-7, with TRBD1 matching 10 bases. Germline loops: CDR1 SEHNR, CDR2 FQNEAQ (reference sequence). V shed 5 bases, J shed 6 bases, and the junction held 13 bases outside the gene matches. The CDR3 has 16 residues. The CDR3 DNA is TGTGCCAGCAGCAAAGCCTCCGGGACAGGGGCTGCCGAGCAGTACTTC. It is translated as CASSKASGTGAAEQYF.

V is TRBV10-3 and J is TRBJ2-1; tentatively, D is TRBD2 (6 bases). CDR3 length equals 12 residues. Germline CDR1 and CDR2: ENHRY and SYGVKD. Trimming took off 6 bases at V and 5 bases at J, with 8 bases between the two ends. CDR3: CAIREGDNEQFF. The CDR3 DNA reads TGTGCCATCAGGGAGGGAGACAATGAGCAGTTCTTC.

The chain has TRBV7-2 and TRBJ1-1; no clear D gene. The ends were cut back, 5 bases at V and 4 bases at J, with 17 bases in the middle. The CDR3 totals 15 residues. Germline V gene lookup returns CDR1 SGHTA and CDR2 FQGNSA. The CDR3 spells CASSPSGILGTEAFF. CDR3 coding DNA: TGTGCCAGCAGCCCCTCCGGGATTTTGGGCACTGAAGCTTTCTTT.

This chain links TRBV10-3 with TRBJ2-7; 7 positions match TRBD1. V lost 6 bases to trimming and J lost 3 bases; unmatched junction nucleotides: 5. There are 13 residues in the CDR3. Germline V gene lookup returns CDR1 ENHRY and CDR2 SYGVKD. CDR3 sequence: CAIRGQENYEQYF. Here the CDR3 DNA reads TGTGCCATCAGAGGACAGGAAAACTACGAGCAGTACTTC.

The chain links TRBV10-3 to TRBJ1-6, with a possible D match to TRBD1 (5 bases). Trimming cost V 8 bases and J 7 bases, with 9 bases left between them. The CDR3 totals 12 residues. Germline V gives CDR1 ENHRY, CDR2 SYGVKD. Here the CDR3 reads CAIGTGNSPLHF. The CDR3 region has the DNA TGTGCCATCGGGACGGGAAATTCACCCCTCCACTTT.

The chain links TRBV7-6 to TRBJ2-1; possibly TRBD2 for D (6 bases). V lost 0 bases, J lost 7 bases, and 13 bases lay in between. The CDR3 has 15 amino acids. From germline, CDR1 is SGHVS and CDR2 FNYEAQ. In DNA form, the CDR3 reads TGTGCCAGCAGCTTAGCAGCGACTAGGGGTAATGAGCAGTTCTTC. Translated, it gives CASSLAATRGNEQFF.

The chain carries TRBV12-5 and TRBJ2-2; D is uncertain. With 2 bases removed from V and 5 bases from J, the gap between germline ends came to 12 bases. Germline V lookup: CDR1 LGHNT, CDR2 FRNRAP. The CDR3 totals 15 residues. CDR3 sequence reads: CASGLPFGRTGELFF. CDR3 sequence (DNA): TGTGCTAGTGGTTTGCCCTTCGGGCGTACCGGGGAGCTGTTTTTT.

This chain connects TRBV19 to TRBJ2-1; D gene uncertain. Germline V gene lookup returns CDR1 LNHDA and CDR2 SQIVND (reference sequence). V lost 3 bases, J lost 7 bases, and 16 bases lay in between. The CDR3 runs to 15 residues. Here the CDR3 reads CASSIIGGILNEQFF. In nucleotides, the CDR3 is TGTGCCAGTAGTATTATAGGTGGCATTTTGAATGAGCAGTTCTTC.

By share, this clone counts as medium-sized. This chain uses TRBV5-6 with TRBJ1-6; the D is unclear. Per germline, CDR1 SGHDT and CDR2 YYEEEE. The ends were cut back, 2 bases at V and 8 bases at J, with 11 bases in the middle. CDR3 length: 14 residues. The CDR3, as DNA: TGTGCCAGCAGCTTTCTCAGACCCGATTCACCCCTCCACTTT. Amino acid sequence: CASSFLRPDSPLHF. Full variable domain (rest looked up from reference TRBV5-6 and TRBJ1-6): DAGVTQSPTHLIKTRGQQVTLRCSPKSGHDTVSWYQQALGQGPQFIFQYYEEEERQRGNFPDRFSGHQFPNYSSELNVNALLLGDSALYLCASSFLRPDSPLHFGNGTRLTVT.